Listed below are T cell receptor beta chains from one sample, sequenced in a study of TIL therapy for anti-PD-1-resistant metastatic lung cancer. Clones were read by immunoSEQ multiplex PCR, and TCRdb kept only the in-frame ones, dropping some. This table has about 50,000 clones, around 79% appearing once. The sequenced sample was blood, obtained at baseline. These receptors originate from a woman aged 30 to 85 with non-small cell lung cancer. Both conserved end residues are part of each CDR3. The D gene is left open where the match is weak. Clone size appears in some rows only: once, few, many, or a class for an expanded clone.

CDR3aa | CDR3nt | abundance | d_gene | j_gene | v_gene
CASSLGQTRPATNEKLFF | TGTGCCAGCAGCTTGGGGCAGACAAGGCCTGCAACTAATGAAAAACTGTTTTTT | . | . | TRBJ1-4 | TRBV5-8
CASSPDGSQDTQYF | TGTGCCAGCAGCCCGGACGGTTCCCAAGATACGCAGTATTTT | once | . | TRBJ2-3 | TRBV2
CASSIDPRVTDTQYF | TGTGCCAGTAGTATAGATCCCAGGGTCACAGATACGCAGTATTTT | . | . | TRBJ2-3 | TRBV19
CASSFTDRAGYTF | TGTGCCAGCAGTTTCACCGACAGGGCTGGCTACACCTTC | . | TRBD1 | TRBJ1-2 | TRBV28
CASRRDRVSEQYF | TGCGCCAGCCGGAGGGACAGGGTGAGCGAGCAGTACTTC | . | TRBD1 | TRBJ2-7 | TRBV10-1
CASNRLAGDYEQYF | TGTGCCAGCAACCGACTAGCGGGGGACTACGAGCAGTACTTC | . | TRBD2 | TRBJ2-7 | TRBV6-1
CASSGGGSNYGYTF | TGTGCCAGCAGTGGCGGGGGCTCGAACTATGGCTACACCTTC | . | . | TRBJ1-2 | TRBV6-1
CSVPTGLGETQYF | TGCAGCGTTCCCACAGGATTAGGGGAGACCCAGTACTTC | . | . | TRBJ2-5 | TRBV29-1
CASGLGQSNTGELFF | TGTGCTAGTGGTCTGGGACAGTCGAACACCGGGGAGCTGTTTTTT | few | TRBD1 | TRBJ2-2 | TRBV12-5
CASSRLAESTDTQYF | TGTGCCAGCAGCCGTCTAGCGGAGAGCACAGATACGCAGTATTTT | . | TRBD2 | TRBJ2-3 | TRBV6-5
CASSLVGVGTEAFF | TGTGCCAGCAGCTTAGTCGGGGTCGGCACTGAAGCTTTCTTT | . | . | TRBJ1-1 | TRBV11-2
CASSQGTGYREAFF | TGCGCCAGCAGCCAAGGGACAGGCTACCGTGAAGCTTTCTTT | . | TRBD1 | TRBJ1-1 | TRBV4-1
CASSQSWNRGYEQYF | TGTGCCAGCAGCCAATCCTGGAACAGGGGCTACGAGCAGTACTTC | . | TRBD1 | TRBJ2-7 | TRBV6-6
CASSLRDRRDGYTF | TGTGCCAGCAGCTTACGGGACAGGCGGGATGGCTACACCTTC | . | TRBD1 | TRBJ1-2 | TRBV5-8
CASSGGVGGSQPQHF | TGTGCCAGCAGCGGCGGGGTGGGGGGGTCTCAGCCCCAGCATTTT | . | . | TRBJ1-5 | TRBV7-2
CASSRSSGQETQYF | TGCGCCAGCAGCCGATCTAGCGGTCAAGAGACCCAGTACTTC | . | TRBD2 | TRBJ2-5 | TRBV5-1
CASSDEGGTGELFF | TGTGCCAGCAGTGATGAGGGGGGCACCGGGGAGCTGTTTTTT | . | . | TRBJ2-2 | TRBV2
CASSSFAYGYTF | TGTGCCAGCAGCTCCTTCGCCTATGGCTACACCTTC | once | . | TRBJ1-2 | TRBV7-9
CASSKDLAESTDTQYF | TGCGCCAGCAGTAAGGATCTAGCGGAAAGCACAGATACGCAGTATTTT | . | TRBD2 | TRBJ2-3 | TRBV10-1
CASSKSGTGGFSYTF | TGTGCCAGCAGCAAATCCGGGACAGGGGGATTTAGCTACACCTTC | . | TRBD1 | TRBJ1-2 | TRBV7-9
CASSGTGGLQPQHF | TGTGCCAGCTCAGGGACAGGGGGCCTTCAGCCCCAGCATTTT | . | TRBD1 | TRBJ1-5 | TRBV18
CASSWAGNNEQFF | TGTGCCAGCAGTTGGGCGGGAAACAATGAGCAGTTCTTC | . | . | TRBJ2-1 | TRBV28
CASSPHMDKTRDTQYF | TGCGCCAGCAGCCCCCATATGGACAAAACCCGTGATACGCAGTATTTT | . | . | TRBJ2-3 | TRBV4-1
CASSQDLPGHTGEKLFF | TGTGCCAGCAGCCAAGACCTCCCGGGACACACAGGGGAAAAACTGTTTTTT | . | . | TRBJ1-4 | TRBV4-2
CASSLPSSRGEAFF | TGTGCCAGCAGTTTACCATCATCCCGAGGTGAAGCTTTCTTT | . | . | TRBJ1-1 | TRBV28
CASSSDRNKYEQYF | TGTGCCAGCAGTTCGGACAGGAACAAGTACGAGCAGTACTTC | . | TRBD1 | TRBJ2-7 | TRBV27
CASSEGASGGAADTQYF | TGTGCCAGCAGCGAAGGGGCTAGCGGGGGGGCGGCAGATACGCAGTATTTT | . | TRBD2 | TRBJ2-3 | TRBV7-8
CASSRGTGELFF | TGTGCCAGCAGCCGGGGAACCGGGGAGCTGTTTTTT | . | . | TRBJ2-2 | TRBV28
CASSPGVAGGGDTQYF | TGTGCCAGCTCACCAGGAGTAGCGGGAGGAGGTGATACGCAGTATTTT | . | TRBD2 | TRBJ2-3 | TRBV18
CASSLYTEAFF | TGTGCCAGCAGTTTATACACTGAAGCTTTCTTT | few | . | TRBJ1-1 | TRBV6-6
CASSLGGTVTEAFF | TGTGCCAGCAGCTTAGGGGGGACAGTCACTGAAGCTTTCTTT | . | TRBD1 | TRBJ1-1 | TRBV5-8
CASSVARGRGGEQYF | TGTGCCAGCAGCGTAGCTAGGGGCAGGGGGGGCGAGCAGTACTTC | . | . | TRBJ2-7 | TRBV9
CASSAQTGVRDGYTF | TGTGCCAGCAGTGCCCAGACAGGGGTGAGGGATGGCTACACCTTC | . | TRBD1 | TRBJ1-2 | TRBV25-1
CASSLWGPRVYEQYF | TGTGCCAGCAGCTTGTGGGGTCCGAGGGTCTACGAGCAGTACTTC | . | . | TRBJ2-7 | TRBV5-8
CASSQGQPGYGYTF | TGTGCCAGCAGCCAAGGCCAGCCGGGCTATGGCTACACCTTC | . | . | TRBJ1-2 | TRBV16
CASSQDSNRILSNQPQHF | TGCGCCAGCAGCCAAGATTCGAACAGGATACTTAGCAATCAGCCCCAGCATTTT | . | . | TRBJ1-5 | TRBV4-1
CASRSTSGGITYEQYF | TGTGCCAGCAGATCCACTAGCGGGGGAATTACCTACGAGCAGTACTTC | . | TRBD2 | TRBJ2-7 | TRBV7-9
CASTERTEAFF | TGTGCCAGCACCGAAAGGACTGAAGCTTTCTTT | few | . | TRBJ1-1 | TRBV2
CASSSRQGFNTEAFF | TGTGCCAGCAGCTCAAGACAGGGCTTTAACACTGAAGCTTTCTTT | . | TRBD1 | TRBJ1-1 | TRBV7-6
CASSPPGLAGGQFF | TGTGCCAGCTCACCACCGGGACTAGCGGGGGGGCAGTTCTTC | few | TRBD2 | TRBJ2-1 | TRBV18